The rows below give T cell receptor beta chains drawn from one sample of a study of OX40 agonist ivuxolimab in advanced cancers. Sequencing used immunoSEQ multiplex PCR; TCRdb keeps in-frame clones, though not all of them. The sample contains 45,000 to 65,000 clones, 80% to 90% of which appear only once. The sample consisted of CD4+ or CD8+ T cells sorted from blood, taken in a trial of the OX40 agonist ivuxolimab. Receptors were obtained from an adult with an advanced solid tumor such as melanoma, head and neck, liver or kidney cancer. The CDR3 runs from the conserved cysteine through the conserved F or W. The D gene is left open where the match is weak. Expanded clones are given a class, and other clones once, few, many or no size at all.

clone_size d_call j_call v_call cdr3_nt cdr3_aa
once NA TRBJ1-5 TRBV6-4 TGTGCCAGCAGTGATTCCGCAGGTAGAGTAGATAGCAATCAGCCCCAGCATTTT CASSDSAGRVDSNQPQHF
NA TRBD1 TRBJ2-1 TRBV4-1 TGCGCCAGCAGCCAAGCACGGGACAGGGGTAATGAGCAGTTCTTC CASSQARDRGNEQFF
NA NA TRBJ2-7 TRBV6-5 TGTGCCAGCAGTTACGAAGCGGGTCTCGCCTACGAGCAGTACTTC CASSYEAGLAYEQYF
NA TRBD1 TRBJ1-2 TRBV7-9 TGTGCCAGCAGCTCCCCAAATCAGGGGGACTATGGCTACACCTTC CASSSPNQGDYGYTF
NA TRBD1 TRBJ2-7 TRBV5-1 TGCGCCAGCAGCGGGGGACAGGGGGCGGAGGAGCAGTACTTC CASSGGQGAEEQYF
NA NA TRBJ2-7 TRBV30 TGTGCCTGGAGTGTACGGAGCTACGAGCAGTACTTC CAWSVRSYEQYF
few NA TRBJ2-7 TRBV7-2 TGTGCCAGCCTTCTAGATTTGGAGTCCTACGAGCAGTACTTC CASLLDLESYEQYF
NA NA TRBJ1-4 TRBV6-1 TGTGCCAGCAGGGGACTAGGGTGGGAAAAACTGTTTTTT CASRGLGWEKLFF
NA TRBD1 TRBJ1-1 TRBV19 TGTGCCAGTAGCCAAGACAGGGTAGAGGCTTTCTTT CASSQDRVEAFF
NA NA TRBJ2-1 TRBV5-8 TGTGCGACCAGAGGTGAGCAGTTCTTC CATRGEQFF
NA NA TRBJ1-6 TRBV30 TGTGCCTGGACACTCGGGGGTTCCTATAATTCACCCCTCCACTTT CAWTLGGSYNSPLHF
few NA TRBJ2-1 TRBV2 TGTGCCAGCATGAAGGCAGGGCGCCGGAATGAGCAGTTCTTC CASMKAGRRNEQFF
NA NA TRBJ2-2 TRBV19 TGTGCCAGTAGTAACCGGGACGGGCTCACCGGGGAGCTGTTTTTT CASSNRDGLTGELFF
NA NA TRBJ1-5 TRBV30 TGTGCCTGGAGTCAGGACATAAACAATCAGCCCCAGCATTTT CAWSQDINNQPQHF
NA NA TRBJ2-1 TRBV7-9 TGTGCCAGCAGCTTTCTGGCGGGGGCTCAGGGCTCCTACAATGAGCAGTTCTTC CASSFLAGAQGSYNEQFF
NA NA TRBJ2-7 TRBV5-1 TGCGCCAGCAGTTACAGCTCCGGGACGGGGATCTACGAGCAGTACTTC CASSYSSGTGIYEQYF
NA TRBD2 TRBJ2-3 TRBV28 TGTGCCAGTGGTCAGACGGCGGGGGGCTTCGCTAGCACAGATACGCAGTATTTT CASGQTAGGFASTDTQYF
NA TRBD2 TRBJ2-4 TRBV30 TGTGCCTGGAGTGTAGCGGGGGGGCCAAAAAACATTCAGTACTTC CAWSVAGGPKNIQYF
NA NA TRBJ2-7 TRBV4-1 TGCGCCAGCAGCCTGGACAGCTCCTACGAGCAGTACTTC CASSLDSSYEQYF
few NA TRBJ2-5 TRBV30 TGTGCCTGGAGTGAGGGTTTGGGAGGGGGTGAGACCCAGTACTTC CAWSEGLGGGETQYF
NA NA TRBJ1-6 TRBV10-1 TGCGCCAGCAGAACAATACCTAGGGAGGCTTCACCCCTCCACTTT CASRTIPREASPLHF
NA TRBD2 TRBJ2-5 TRBV19 TGTGCCAGTAGTTCGCTGGGGGTTGGGGCTAGCGGGGAAGAGACCCAGTACTTC CASSSLGVGASGEETQYF